This T cell receptor (beta chain) came from a study of blood T cell repertoires in COVID-19. Study-wide context: Samples of COVID-19 (acute and convalescent) were obtained from the United States, Italy and Spain.

Here immunoSEQ multiplex PCR was the method, and the copy in TCRdb shows in-frame clones only, minus some. The repertoire has about 250,000 clones, 88% of them found once; the top ten carry roughly 6%. The material sequenced was peripheral blood. The TCR originated in a woman under 40 with COVID-19, enrolled during active disease.

The CDR3 loop reads CASSGPRERGSSYEQYF. Here the CDR3 DNA reads TGTGCCAGCAGCGGGCCTCGGGAGCGGGGGAGCTCCTACGAGCAGTACTTC. The genes are TRBV2 and TRBJ2-7; 8 nucleotides align to TRBD2. Germline assignment: CDR1 SNHLY and CDR2 FYNNEI. The V and J ends lost 6 bases and 0 bases, in that order; junction bases with no gene match: 13. The CDR3 consists of 17 residues.